This passage covers 12 T cell receptor beta chains from one sample sequenced in a study of early T cells in non-severe SARS-CoV-2 infection. TCRdb processed the 5' RACE reads anew with MiXCR; each CDR3 protein has one entry. The sample lists approximately 77,000 distinct CDR3 sequences; 12% were seen once. The sequenced sample was whole blood. These receptors all come from an adult who was a healthcare worker with PCR-confirmed SARS-CoV-2 infection or an uninfected control (not recorded which).

This clonotype was detected only a few times. The J gene is TRBJ1-1, the V gene TRBV20-1; D might be TRBD1 (5 bases). The CDR3 is made up of 16 amino acids. V was trimmed by 1 base and J by 3 bases, leaving 18 bases between them. Per the germline V gene, CDR1 is DFQATT and CDR2 is SNEGSKA (reference sequence). Here the CDR3 reads CSARGGVYQGDTEAFF. Written as DNA, the CDR3 is TGCAGTGCTAGAGGCGGGGTCTATCAAGGGGACACTGAAGCTTTCTTT.

The DNA for the CDR3 is TGTGCCAGCAGCCCAGTAGCGGGAGTGGACACCGGGGAGCTGTTTTTT. This gives the protein CASSPVAGVDTGELFF. The rearrangement uses TRBV5-5 and TRBJ2-2; the match to TRBD2 covers 9 bases. The CDR3 is made up of 16 amino acids. Germline loops: CDR1 SGHKS, CDR2 YYEKEE (reference sequence). V lost 4 bases to trimming and J lost 3 bases; unmatched junction nucleotides: 7.

This chain connects TRBV2 to TRBJ2-7; the D gene could be TRBD1 or TRBD2 (5 bases each). This CDR3 comprises 12 residues. V was pared by 7 bases and J by 7 bases, with 14 bases between. The germline V gene encodes CDR1 SNHLY and CDR2 FYNNEI. The CDR3 spells CASTLGREEQYF. As DNA, the CDR3 is TGTGCCAGCACCCTGGGACGGGAAGAGCAGTACTTC.

This clonotype was observed many times. This rearrangement joins TRBV4-1 to TRBJ2-2; 8 bases agree with TRBD2. V trimming: 4 bases; J trimming: 2 bases; junction bases outside the gene matches: 6. Germline V gives CDR1 MGHRA, CDR2 YSYEKL. The CDR3 is 16 amino acids. CDR3 coding DNA: TGCGCCAGCAGCCCCCGGACTAGCCCCAACACCGGGGAGCTGTTTTTT. Translation: CASSPRTSPNTGELFF.

The chain has TRBV30 and TRBJ2-2, with unresolved D. With 0 bases removed from V and 6 bases from J, the gap between germline ends came to 8 bases. The CDR3 extends over 13 amino acids. The V gene's germline CDR1 is GTSNPN and CDR2 SVGIG (reference sequence). CDR3 nucleotide sequence: TGTGCCTGGAGTGTAAGCCCCTCCGGGGAGCTGTTTTTT. Translated, it gives CAWSVSPSGELFF.

Only a few counts were recorded for this clonotype. This chain links TRBV27 with TRBJ1-1; weak D call: TRBD1 (6 bases). The CDR3 runs 15 residues. V shed 2 bases and J shed 1 base, with 11 bases lying between them. From germline, CDR1 is MNHEY and CDR2 SMNVEV (reference sequence). CDR3 sequence: CASSLDRPGNTEAFF. The CDR3 DNA sequence: TGTGCCAGCAGTTTAGACAGGCCAGGGAACACTGAAGCTTTCTTT.

This clonotype was observed a few times. The rearrangement uses TRBV18 and TRBJ2-1; TRBD2 agrees at 10 bases. The CDR3 totals 14 residues. Germline CDR1 reads KGHSH; CDR2 reads LQKENI. J gave up 6 bases and V 6 bases, and 5 bases lay outside the gene matches. The CDR3 sequence: CASSLAGVGNEQFF. In DNA form, the CDR3 reads TGTGCCAGCTCGCTAGCGGGAGTGGGCAATGAGCAGTTCTTC. The whole variable domain, filled in from reference TRBV18 and TRBJ2-1, reads NAGVMQNPRHLVRRRGQEARLRCSPMKGHSHVYWYRQLPEEGLKFMVYLQKENIIDESGMPKERFSAEFPKEGPSILRIQQVVRGDSAAYFCASSLAGVGNEQFFGPGTRLTVL.

V gene TRBV6-5 combines with J gene TRBJ2-3; D is unclear. The V end lost 2 bases, the J end lost 2 bases, and 8 bases lay between the germline ends. This CDR3 comprises 14 residues. Germline assignment: CDR1 MNHEY and CDR2 SVGAGI. The CDR3: CASSYRADTDTQYF. CDR3 DNA: TGTGCCAGCAGTTACCGGGCCGACACAGATACGCAGTATTTT.

The chain links TRBV28 to TRBJ2-3, with TRBD1 matching 7 bases. Germline-derived CDR1 and CDR2 are MDHEN and SYDVKM. This CDR3 spans 13 amino acids. V was pared by 6 bases and J by 6 bases, with 6 bases of the junction left unmatched. The CDR3 protein is CASSDRVTDTQYF. The CDR3 nucleotides read TGTGCCAGCAGCGACAGGGTTACGGATACGCAGTATTTT. Combining the CDR3 with reference TRBV28 and TRBJ2-3 gives the whole variable domain DVKVTQSSRYLVKRTGEKVFLECVQDMDHENMFWYRQDPGLGLRLIYFSYDVKMKEKGDIPEGYSVSREKKERFSLILESASTNQTSMYLCASSDRVTDTQYFGPGTRLTVL.

The chain has TRBV6-1 and TRBJ1-1; D remains unclear. V dropped 7 bases and J dropped 0 bases, with 3 bases sitting between them. There are 11 residues in the CDR3. Germline CDR1 is MNHNS and CDR2 is SASEGT. CDR3 nucleotides: TGTGCCAGCACCCTGAACACTGAAGCTTTCTTT. Its protein product is CASTLNTEAFF.

The V gene is TRBV7-2, the J gene TRBJ2-7; 10 nucleotides match TRBD2. V was pared by 4 bases and J by 3 bases, with 15 bases of the junction left unmatched. This CDR3 comprises 18 residues. Germline CDR1 is SGHTA and CDR2 is FQGNSA. The CDR3 DNA reads as TGTGCCAGCAGCTCCCAAGCAAGAAGCGGGAGGGCCCGCTACGAGCAGTACTTC. This codes for CASSSQARSGRARYEQYF.

In this sample, this clonotype turned up a few times. The chain links TRBV3-1 to TRBJ2-3; 7 bases are shared with TRBD2. The V and J ends lost 0 bases and 6 bases, in that order; junction bases with no gene match: 6. CDR1 is LGHDT and CDR2 is YNNKEL in the germline V gene (reference sequence). The CDR3 is 15 amino acids. The CDR3 loop is CASSQEWRERDTQYF. CDR3 nucleotide sequence: TGTGCCAGCAGCCAAGAATGGCGGGAGCGGGATACGCAGTATTTT.